This is a list of T cell receptor beta chains from one sample in a study of cytomegalovirus exposure and HLA in healthy donors. Profiling relied on immunoSEQ multiplex PCR, and the TCRdb table lists in-frame clones only, not all of them. Among under 150,000 clones listed, 70% to 90% were seen once. Source material: PBMCs. The receptors come from a middle-aged woman in good health and CMV-seropositive. Both conserved end residues are trimmed from each CDR3.

V	CDR3
TRBV4-2	ASSQDASGGGNEQF
TRBV18	ASSPLVEGASYGYT
TRBV27	ASSFQRLAGENNEQF
TRBV10-3	AISELGGQGKPQH
TRBV19	ASSIGTGYEQY
TRBV2	ASHLQGRAF
TRBV6-5	ASSRTGGEGTQY
TRBV7-6	ASSLDLRETGTIRGEQY
TRBV27	ASSKNRDTETQY
TRBV7-9	ASSTGGTEAF
TRBV6-5	ASSYSITQDEQF
TRBV29-1	SVLSHTGGNTEAF
TRBV10-3	AISKGDSWWAF
TRBV7-5	AQRLGCSSYEQY
TRBV5-5	ASSRDGKSQPQH
TRBV9	ASSMAGDSQPQH
TRBV7-9	ASSDRDRETGYT
TRBV5-1	ASSQDRAGSEKLF
TRBV4-1	ASSQDTLAGGFTDTQY
TRBV19	ASRPTGGSYEQY
TRBV5-1	ASSLGLAGGFRSYNEQF
TRBV6-1	ASSGTDSYSGNTIY
TRBV9	ASSGALAADTGELF